This entry lists 16 T cell receptor beta chains sequenced from one sample in a study of neurological immune-mediated disorders. One entry per CDR3 protein, called by TCRdb with MiXCR from the 5' RACE reads. The data hold around 80,000 distinct CDR3 sequences, with 9% to 12% observed a single time. Sample: PBMCs. The receptors shown here come from a man aged 35 to 55 in good health.

This clonotype occurred many times. The gene calls are TRBV20-1 and TRBJ2-1, with 10 nucleotides matching TRBD2. Trimming at V came to 6 bases and at J to 2 bases, leaving 16 bases not matched to a gene. The CDR3 spans 18 residues. Germline V gene sequence: CDR1 DFQATT, CDR2 SNEGSKA (reference sequence). The chain's CDR3 is CSAPITSGASRAYNEQFF. The CDR3 region has the DNA TGCAGTGCGCCAATCACTAGCGGGGCTAGCCGAGCCTACAATGAGCAGTTCTTC.

This clonotype occurred many times. The chain couples TRBV18 to TRBJ2-3; D not resolved. Deletions cut 8 bases from V and 3 bases from J, with 12 bases between. The CDR3 is made up of 13 amino acids. The V gene's germline CDR1 is KGHSH and CDR2 LQKENI. Here the CDR3 reads CASGPYGTDTQYF. Written as DNA, the CDR3 is TGTGCCAGCGGCCCCTACGGAACAGATACGCAGTATTTT.

In regard to this clonotype: Given a much more abundant clone one base away, this may be a read error. The chain uses TRBV29-1 and TRBJ1-1; unclear D gene. This CDR3 region has 10 residues. CDR1 and CDR2 from the germline V gene are SQVTM and ANQGSEA. The CDR3 reads CSGVATEASF. For the CDR3, the DNA is TGCAGCGGGGTGGCCACTGAAGCTTCCTTT.

The genes are TRBV9 and TRBJ2-5; TRBD2 matches at 12 bases. CDR3 length: 17 residues. Losses at the gene ends were 0 bases for V and 5 bases for J; bases not matched to a gene: 8. Germline assignment: CDR1 SGDLS and CDR2 YYNGEE. CDR3 nucleotides: TGTGCCAGCAGCGTAGATGTGGGGACTAGCGGGTACGAGACCCAGTACTTC. This sequence encodes CASSVDVGTSGYETQYF.

The chain uses TRBV12-3 or TRBV12-4 and TRBJ2-6; D ambiguous. V lost 2 bases and J lost 7, with 18 bases in between. CDR3 size: 17 residues. CDR3 sequence: CASSLKAPGLVANVLTF. In nucleotides, the CDR3 is TGTGCCAGCAGTTTAAAGGCTCCCGGCCTGGTAGCCAACGTCCTGACTTTC.

This clonotype was observed a few times. The genes are TRBV3-1 and TRBJ2-4; D perhaps matches TRBD1 (6 bases). Per germline, CDR1 LGHDT and CDR2 YNNKEL (reference sequence). V lost 8 bases and J 0 bases, leaving 14 bases between the germline ends. The CDR3 is 15 amino acids. CDR3 in DNA: TGTGCCAGCGGTTCAGGGGACGGAGCCAAAAACATTCAGTACTTC. It translates to CASGSGDGAKNIQYF.

By share, this clonotype ranks as medium-sized. The rearrangement joins TRBV7-8 to TRBJ1-6, with TRBD1 matching over 9 bases. CDR1 is SGHVS and CDR2 is FQNEAQ in the germline V gene. Losses at the gene ends were 4 bases for V and 7 bases for J; bases not matched to a gene: 5. The CDR3 is 15 amino acids. In DNA, the CDR3 is TGTGCCAGCAGCTCAACGACAGGGGGGAATTCACCCCTCCACTTT. Translated, it gives CASSSTTGGNSPLHF.

This clonotype has a count of ten or more. The V call is TRBV28, the J call TRBJ2-2; 9 nucleotides line up with TRBD1. The CDR3 spans 17 residues. After removal of 1 base from V and 5 bases from J, the junction contained 8 bases not matched to a gene. CDR1 is MDHEN and CDR2 is SYDVKM in the germline V gene. The DNA for the CDR3 is TGTGCCAGCAGTTTATCACCGGGACAGGGTGTAACCGGGGAGCTGTTTTTT. It yields the protein CASSLSPGQGVTGELFF.

This clonotype was recorded a few times. The chain carries TRBV29-1 and TRBJ1-2; D remains ambiguous. Trimming removed 4 bases from V and 6 bases from J, with 9 bases in between. Germline V CDR1 and CDR2: SQVTM, ANQGSEA. The CDR3 is 11 residues long. The CDR3 DNA follows: TGCAGCGTTGGTGATATCGATGGCTACACCTTC. Amino acid sequence: CSVGDIDGYTF.

At least ten counts were recorded for this clonotype. The chain links TRBV10-3 to TRBJ2-1; tentative D call: TRBD1 (7 bases). The CDR3 covers 18 residues. Trimming cost V 3 bases and J 6 bases, with 24 bases left between them. Germline values: CDR1 ENHRY, CDR2 SYGVKD. CDR3 sequence reads: CAISDPIRPSGGLNEQFF. Here the CDR3 DNA reads TGTGCCATCAGTGACCCTATTAGACCCTCAGGGGGACTCAATGAGCAGTTCTTC.

Many counts were recorded for this clonotype. The chain carries TRBV7-9 and TRBJ1-2; D may be TRBD1 (6 bases). This CDR3 region has 14 residues. The germline V gene has CDR1 SEHNR and CDR2 FQNEAQ (reference sequence). V lost 5 bases to trimming and J lost 6 bases, with 16 bases between them. The CDR3, as DNA: TGTGCCAGCAGCGCCCCCCCAGGGGAGGATGGCTACACCTTC. Protein product: CASSAPPGEDGYTF.

This sequence joins TRBV10-3 and TRBJ1-2, with TRBD1 matching over 8 bases. Germline CDR1 and CDR2: ENHRY and SYGVKD. Trimming removed 6 bases from V and 5 bases from J; junction bases left unmatched: 8. This CDR3 is 14 amino acids long. The CDR3 DNA is TGTGCCATCAGCGGTCAGGGGGCAGCATATGGCTACACCTTC. It specifies CAISGQGAAYGYTF.

At least ten counts were recorded for this clonotype. The chain links TRBV5-1 to TRBJ2-1; 14 bases are shared with TRBD2. Germline V gives CDR1 SGHRS, CDR2 YFSETQ. V lost 1 base to trimming and J lost 5 bases; unmatched junction nucleotides: 5. This CDR3 is 17 amino acids long. CDR3 coding DNA: TGCGCCAGCAGCTTGCTAGCGACTAGCGGGAGGGACAATGAGCAGTTCTTC. Residues: CASSLLATSGRDNEQFF.

This clonotype was detected a few times. J is TRBJ2-1 and V is TRBV29-1; tentative D call: TRBD2 (7 bases). The CDR3 contains 14 residues. Germline V gene data show CDR1 as SQVTM and CDR2 as ANQGSEA. With 3 bases removed from V and 5 bases from J, the gap between germline ends came to 14 bases. CDR3 in DNA: TGCAGCGTTGAGAGAGGGGGGGCAGACAATGAGCAGTTCTTC. It codes for CSVERGGADNEQFF.

Ten or more counts support this clonotype. This chain joins TRBV9 and TRBJ1-3; D is ambiguous. The CDR3 is 15 residues long. Trimming took off 0 bases at V and 4 bases at J, with 11 bases between the two ends. Germline V gene data show CDR1 as SGDLS and CDR2 as YYNGEE. The CDR3 loop reads CASSVGDPSGNTIYF. Here the CDR3 DNA reads TGTGCCAGCAGCGTAGGTGACCCGTCGGGAAACACCATATATTTT. The full variable domain, rest sourced from reference TRBV9 and TRBJ1-3, is DSGVTQTPKHLITATGQRVTLRCSPRSGDLSVYWYQQSLDQGLQFLIQYYNGEERAKGNILERFSAQQFPDLHSELNLSSLELGDSALYFCASSVGDPSGNTIYFGEGSWLTVV.

There are many counts of this clonotype. The chain recombines TRBV6-1 with TRBJ1-1; D gene uncertain. The germline CDR1 and CDR2 sequences are MNHNS and SASEGT. The CDR3 has 13 amino acids. Trimming shortened V by 5 bases and J by 3 bases, and 10 bases separated the two germline ends. CDR3 loop: CASSQMEDTEAFF. The CDR3 DNA is TGTGCCAGCAGTCAAATGGAGGACACTGAAGCTTTCTTT.